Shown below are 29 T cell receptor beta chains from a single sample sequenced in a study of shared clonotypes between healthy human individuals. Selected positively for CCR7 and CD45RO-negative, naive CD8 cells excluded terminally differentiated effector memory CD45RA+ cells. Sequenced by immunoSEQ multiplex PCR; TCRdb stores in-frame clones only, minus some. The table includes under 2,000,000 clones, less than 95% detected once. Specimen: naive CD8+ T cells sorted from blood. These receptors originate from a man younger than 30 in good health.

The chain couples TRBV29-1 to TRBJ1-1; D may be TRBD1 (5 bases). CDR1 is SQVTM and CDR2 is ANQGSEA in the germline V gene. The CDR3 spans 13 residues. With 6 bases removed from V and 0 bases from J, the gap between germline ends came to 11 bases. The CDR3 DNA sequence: TGCAGCGTCCTAGGGGCCATGAACACTGAAGCTTTCTTT. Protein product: CSVLGAMNTEAFF.

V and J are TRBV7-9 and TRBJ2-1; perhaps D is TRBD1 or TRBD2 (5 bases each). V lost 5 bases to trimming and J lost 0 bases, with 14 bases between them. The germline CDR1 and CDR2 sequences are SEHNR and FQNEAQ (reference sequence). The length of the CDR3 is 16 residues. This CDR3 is CASSTPGTISYNEQFF. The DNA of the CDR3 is TGTGCCAGCAGCACCCCCGGGACCATCTCCTACAATGAGCAGTTCTTC.

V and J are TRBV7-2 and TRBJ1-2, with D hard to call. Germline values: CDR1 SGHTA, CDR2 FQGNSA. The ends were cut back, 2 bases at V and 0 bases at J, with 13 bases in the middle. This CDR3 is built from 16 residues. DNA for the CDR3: TGTGCCAGCAGCTTATATCCCGGAAGCCCTAACTATGGCTACACCTTC. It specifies CASSLYPGSPNYGYTF.

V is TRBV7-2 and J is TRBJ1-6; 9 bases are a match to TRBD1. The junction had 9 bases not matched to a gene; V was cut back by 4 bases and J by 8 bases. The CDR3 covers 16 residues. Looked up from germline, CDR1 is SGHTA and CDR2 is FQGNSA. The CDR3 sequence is CASSSIDRGRYSPLHF. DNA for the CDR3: TGTGCCAGCAGCTCCATCGACAGGGGGAGGTATTCACCCCTCCACTTT.

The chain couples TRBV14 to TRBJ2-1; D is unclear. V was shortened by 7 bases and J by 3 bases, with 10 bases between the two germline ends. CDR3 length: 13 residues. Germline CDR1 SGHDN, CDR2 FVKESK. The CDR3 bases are TGTGCCAGCACCACAAGTCACTACAATGAGCAGTTCTTC. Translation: CASTTSHYNEQFF.

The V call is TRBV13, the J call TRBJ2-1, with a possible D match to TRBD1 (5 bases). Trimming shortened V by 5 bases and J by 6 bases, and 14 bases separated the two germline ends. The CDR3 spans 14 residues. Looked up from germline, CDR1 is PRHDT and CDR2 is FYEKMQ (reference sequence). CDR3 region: CASSLDAQGNEQFF. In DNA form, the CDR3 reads TGTGCCAGCAGCCTAGATGCCCAGGGCAATGAGCAGTTCTTC.

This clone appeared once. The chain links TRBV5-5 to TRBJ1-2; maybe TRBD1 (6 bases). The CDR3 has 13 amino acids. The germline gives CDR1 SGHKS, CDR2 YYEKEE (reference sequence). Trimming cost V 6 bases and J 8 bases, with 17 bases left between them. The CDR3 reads CASTTGIAHGYTF. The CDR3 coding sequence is TGTGCCAGCACGACAGGAATCGCTCACGGCTACACCTTC.

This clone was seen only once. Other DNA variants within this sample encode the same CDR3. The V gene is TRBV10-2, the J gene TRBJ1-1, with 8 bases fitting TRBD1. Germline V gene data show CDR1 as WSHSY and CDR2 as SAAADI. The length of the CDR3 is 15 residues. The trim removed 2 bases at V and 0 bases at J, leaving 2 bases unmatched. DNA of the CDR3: TGCGCCAGCAGTGAGCCCAGGGGGCTGAACACTGAAGCTTTCTTT. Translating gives CASSEPRGLNTEAFF.

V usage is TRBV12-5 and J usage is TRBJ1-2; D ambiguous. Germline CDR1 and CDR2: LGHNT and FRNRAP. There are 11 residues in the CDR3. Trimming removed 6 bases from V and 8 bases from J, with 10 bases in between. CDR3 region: CASGPGLGYTF. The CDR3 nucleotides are TGTGCTAGTGGGCCGGGATTGGGCTACACCTTC.

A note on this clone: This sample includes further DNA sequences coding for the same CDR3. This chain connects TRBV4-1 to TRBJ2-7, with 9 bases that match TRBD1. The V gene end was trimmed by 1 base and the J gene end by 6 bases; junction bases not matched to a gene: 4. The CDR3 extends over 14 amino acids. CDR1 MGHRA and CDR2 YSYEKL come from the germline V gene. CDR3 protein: CASSQVGQGVEQYF. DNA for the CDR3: TGCGCCAGCAGCCAAGTGGGACAGGGAGTCGAGCAGTACTTC.

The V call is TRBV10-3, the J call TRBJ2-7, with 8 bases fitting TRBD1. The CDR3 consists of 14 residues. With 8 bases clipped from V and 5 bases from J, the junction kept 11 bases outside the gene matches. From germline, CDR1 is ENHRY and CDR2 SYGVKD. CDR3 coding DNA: TGTGCCATCGGGGTTCAGGGGGCGTTCGACGAGCAGTACTTC. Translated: CAIGVQGAFDEQYF.

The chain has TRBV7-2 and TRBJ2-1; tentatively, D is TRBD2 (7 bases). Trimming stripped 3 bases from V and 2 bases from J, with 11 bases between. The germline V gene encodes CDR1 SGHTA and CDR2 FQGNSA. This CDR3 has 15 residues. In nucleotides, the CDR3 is TGTGCCAGCAGCTTTCCCGGGGGGCCCTACAATGAGCAGTTCTTC. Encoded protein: CASSFPGGPYNEQFF. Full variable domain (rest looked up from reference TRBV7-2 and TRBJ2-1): GAGVSQSPSNKVTEKGKDVELRCDPISGHTALYWYRQSLGQGLEFLIYFQGNSAPDKSGLPSDRFSAERTGGSVSTLTIQRTQQEDSAVYLCASSFPGGPYNEQFFGPGTRLTVL.

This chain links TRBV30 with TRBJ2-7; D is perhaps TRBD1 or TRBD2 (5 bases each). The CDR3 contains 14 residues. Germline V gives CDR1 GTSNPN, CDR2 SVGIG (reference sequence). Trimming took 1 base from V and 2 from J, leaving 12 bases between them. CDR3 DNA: TGTGCCTGGAGTGCCGGACTGGGGGCCTACGAGCAGTACTTC. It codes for CAWSAGLGAYEQYF.

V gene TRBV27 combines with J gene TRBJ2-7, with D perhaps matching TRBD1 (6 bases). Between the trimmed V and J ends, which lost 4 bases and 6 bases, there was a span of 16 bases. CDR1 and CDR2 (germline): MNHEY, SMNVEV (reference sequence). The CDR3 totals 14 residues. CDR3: CASSSVDRISEQYF. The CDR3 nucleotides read TGTGCCAGCAGTTCCGTTGACAGGATCTCCGAGCAGTACTTC.

CDR3 sequence reads: CASTKTGTGEKLFF. CDR3 nucleotide sequence: TGCGCCAGCACCAAGACAGGGACCGGCGAAAAACTGTTTTTT. V usage is TRBV10-2 and J usage is TRBJ1-4; the match to TRBD1 covers 7 bases. CDR1 and CDR2 (germline): WSHSY, SAAADI. V was clipped by 7 bases and J by 8 bases; unmatched bases: 10. The CDR3 sequence is 14 residues long.

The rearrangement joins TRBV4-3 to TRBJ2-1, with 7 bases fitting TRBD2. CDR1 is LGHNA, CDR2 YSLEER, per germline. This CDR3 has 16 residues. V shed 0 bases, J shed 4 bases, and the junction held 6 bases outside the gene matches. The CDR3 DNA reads TGCGCCAGCAGCCAAGAGGGACTACAACTTTACAATGAGCAGTTCTTC. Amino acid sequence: CASSQEGLQLYNEQFF.

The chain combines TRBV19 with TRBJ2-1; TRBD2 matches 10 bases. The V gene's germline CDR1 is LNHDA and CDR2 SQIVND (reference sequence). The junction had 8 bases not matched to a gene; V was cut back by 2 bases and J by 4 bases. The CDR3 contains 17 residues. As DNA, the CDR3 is TGTGCCAGTAGTATATTAAGCGGGGGGGCTTGGTACAATGAGCAGTTCTTC. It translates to CASSILSGGAWYNEQFF.

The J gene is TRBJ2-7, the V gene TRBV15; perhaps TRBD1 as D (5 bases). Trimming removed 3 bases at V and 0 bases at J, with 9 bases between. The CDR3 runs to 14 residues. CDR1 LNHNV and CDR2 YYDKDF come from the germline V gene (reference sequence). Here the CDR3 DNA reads TGTGCCACCAGCAGTGGACATTACTCCTACGAGCAGTACTTC. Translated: CATSSGHYSYEQYF.

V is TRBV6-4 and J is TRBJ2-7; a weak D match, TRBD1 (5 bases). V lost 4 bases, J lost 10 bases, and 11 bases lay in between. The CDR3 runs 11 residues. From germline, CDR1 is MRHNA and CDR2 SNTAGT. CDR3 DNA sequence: TGTGCCAGCAGTGTAGACAGTCCTCAGTACTTC. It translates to CASSVDSPQYF.

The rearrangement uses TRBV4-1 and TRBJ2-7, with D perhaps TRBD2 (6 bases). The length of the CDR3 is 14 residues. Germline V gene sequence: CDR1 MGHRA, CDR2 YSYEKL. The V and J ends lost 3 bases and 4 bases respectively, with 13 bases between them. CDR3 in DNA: TGCGCCAGCAGCCAGGGACTCCAAAAATACGAGCAGTACTTC. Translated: CASSQGLQKYEQYF.

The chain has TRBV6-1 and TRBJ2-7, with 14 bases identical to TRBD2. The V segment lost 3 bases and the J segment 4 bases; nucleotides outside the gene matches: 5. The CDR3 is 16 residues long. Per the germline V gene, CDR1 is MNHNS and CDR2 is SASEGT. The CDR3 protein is CASSEAGTSGGYEQYF. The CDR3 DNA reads TGTGCCAGCAGTGAGGCCGGGACTAGCGGGGGATACGAGCAGTACTTC.

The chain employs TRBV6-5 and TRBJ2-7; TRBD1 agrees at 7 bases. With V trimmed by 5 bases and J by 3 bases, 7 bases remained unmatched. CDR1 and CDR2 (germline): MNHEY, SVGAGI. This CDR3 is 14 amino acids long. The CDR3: CASSPTGSFYEQYF. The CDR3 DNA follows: TGTGCCAGCAGTCCGACAGGGAGCTTCTACGAGCAGTACTTC.

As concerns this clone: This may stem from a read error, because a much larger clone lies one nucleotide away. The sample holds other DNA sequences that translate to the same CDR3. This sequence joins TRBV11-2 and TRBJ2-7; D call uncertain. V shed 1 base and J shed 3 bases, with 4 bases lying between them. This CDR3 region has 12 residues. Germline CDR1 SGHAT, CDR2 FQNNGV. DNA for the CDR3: TGTGCCAGCAGCTTAGCCGGCTACGAGCAGTACTTC. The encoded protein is CASSLAGYEQYF.

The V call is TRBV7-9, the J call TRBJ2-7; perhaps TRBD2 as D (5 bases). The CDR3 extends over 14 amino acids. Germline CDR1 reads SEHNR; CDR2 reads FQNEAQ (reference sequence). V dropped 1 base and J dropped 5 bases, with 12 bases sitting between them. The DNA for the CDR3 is TGTGCCAGCAGCTTAGGAGTAGCGAGGGACGAGCAGTACTTC. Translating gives CASSLGVARDEQYF.

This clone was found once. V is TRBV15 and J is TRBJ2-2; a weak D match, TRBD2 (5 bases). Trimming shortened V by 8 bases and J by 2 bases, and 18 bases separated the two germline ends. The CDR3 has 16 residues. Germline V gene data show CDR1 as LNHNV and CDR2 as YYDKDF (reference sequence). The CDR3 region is CATGGPYSINTGELFF. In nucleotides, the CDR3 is TGTGCCACCGGAGGTCCTTACTCGATTAACACCGGGGAGCTGTTTTTT. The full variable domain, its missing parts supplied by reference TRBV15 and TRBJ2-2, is DAMVIQNPRYQVTQFGKPVTLSCSQTLNHNVMYWYQQKSSQAPKLLFHYYDKDFNNEADTPDNFQSRRPNTSFCFLDIRSPGLGDTAMYLCATGGPYSINTGELFFGEGSRLTVL.

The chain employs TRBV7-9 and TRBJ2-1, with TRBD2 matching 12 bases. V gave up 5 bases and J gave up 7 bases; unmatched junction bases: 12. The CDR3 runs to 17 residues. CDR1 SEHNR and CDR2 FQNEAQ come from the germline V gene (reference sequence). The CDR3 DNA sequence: TGTGCCAGCAGCGCCTCTCTGACTAGCGGGAGAATAAATGAGCAGTTCTTC. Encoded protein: CASSASLTSGRINEQFF.

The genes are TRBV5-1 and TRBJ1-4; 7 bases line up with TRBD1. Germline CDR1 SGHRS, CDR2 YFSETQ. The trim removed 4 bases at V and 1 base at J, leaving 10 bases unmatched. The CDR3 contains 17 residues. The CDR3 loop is CASSGGRQGRTNEKLFF. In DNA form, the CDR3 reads TGCGCCAGCAGCGGGGGACGACAGGGAAGAACTAATGAAAAACTGTTTTTT.

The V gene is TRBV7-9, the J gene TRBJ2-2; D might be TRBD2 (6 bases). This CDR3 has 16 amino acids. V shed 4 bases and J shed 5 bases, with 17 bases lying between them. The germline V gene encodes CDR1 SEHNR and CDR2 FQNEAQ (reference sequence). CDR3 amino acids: CASSSFSGGPTGELFF. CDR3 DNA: TGTGCCAGCAGCTCCTTTAGTGGAGGGCCGACCGGGGAGCTGTTTTTT.

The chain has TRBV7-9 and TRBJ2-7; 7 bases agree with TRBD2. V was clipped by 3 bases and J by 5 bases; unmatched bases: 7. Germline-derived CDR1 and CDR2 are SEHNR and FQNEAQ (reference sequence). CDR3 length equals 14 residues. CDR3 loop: CASSFGGLPNEQYF. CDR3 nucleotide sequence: TGTGCCAGCAGCTTTGGGGGACTACCCAACGAGCAGTACTTC.